This TCR beta chain was found in a study of control samples from healthy donors and cancer patients. After removal of 6 bases from V and 6 bases from J, the junction contained 10 bases not matched to a gene. Germline assignment: CDR1 SGHTA and CDR2 FQGNSA. The CDR3 covers 16 residues. TCRdb keeps only in-frame clones here, not all; method: immunoSEQ multiplex PCR. The sample lists 100,000 to 120,000 clones, about four fifths occurring once. The source is a woman aged 45-59 years in good health. V usage is TRBV7-2 and J usage is TRBJ1-5, with TRBD1 matching over 11 bases. The specimen sequenced was blood. CDR3 bases: TGTGCCAGCAGTCAGGGACAGGGGGGGATGGCTCAGCCCCAGCATTTT. This translates into CASSQGQGGMAQPQHF.